The sequence of this T cell receptor (beta chain) was determined in a study of shared clonotypes between healthy human individuals. The study separated CD4+ cells into CD45RA+ naive and CD45RA-negative memory subsets. Looked up from germline, CDR1 is SGHAT and CDR2 is FQNNGV. V was shortened by 1 base and J by 7 bases, with 17 bases between the two germline ends. The CDR3 contains 15 residues. The run depth of the assay was deep. Replicate PCRs from sorted subsets contained 200 ng DNA, which is 31,000 or so T cell genomes. TCRdb's table, derived via immunoSEQ multiplex PCR, lists solely in-frame clones and lacks some. The table includes approximately 1.5 million clones, approximately 98.5% detected once. This clone occurred once. The antigen is undetermined. Study-level findings and limits: Relative to memory subsets, naive subsets generally showed larger estimated richness.

The chain combines TRBV11-2 with TRBJ2-7; D might be TRBD2 (7 bases). The sequenced sample was naive CD4+ T cells sorted from blood. Documented subset: CD45RA+ positively selected. This TCR derives from a man younger than 40 in good health. The CDR3 loop reads CASSLVGLRGPEQYF. CDR3 sequence (DNA): TGTGCCAGCAGCTTAGTGGGACTACGGGGGCCGGAGCAGTACTTC.